This T cell receptor beta chain came from a study of identical twins. MiXCR, run by TCRdb on the 5' RACE reads, gives a single entry per CDR3 protein. Of around 960,000 distinct CDR3 sequences listed, approximately 13% are singletons. V lost 9 bases, J lost 2 bases, and 14 bases lay in between. This CDR3 has 14 residues. Germline loops: CDR1 MNHEY, CDR2 SMNVEV (reference sequence). The data were also submitted as part of a second study, on yellow fever vaccine responses in identical twins.

The TCR originated in a young woman in good health. Sample: PBMCs. This rearrangement joins TRBV27 to TRBJ2-1, with D tentatively TRBD2 (7 bases). CDR3 protein: CASRGGIPYNEQFF. The CDR3 region has the DNA TGTGCCAGTAGGGGGGGGATTCCCTACAATGAGCAGTTCTTC.